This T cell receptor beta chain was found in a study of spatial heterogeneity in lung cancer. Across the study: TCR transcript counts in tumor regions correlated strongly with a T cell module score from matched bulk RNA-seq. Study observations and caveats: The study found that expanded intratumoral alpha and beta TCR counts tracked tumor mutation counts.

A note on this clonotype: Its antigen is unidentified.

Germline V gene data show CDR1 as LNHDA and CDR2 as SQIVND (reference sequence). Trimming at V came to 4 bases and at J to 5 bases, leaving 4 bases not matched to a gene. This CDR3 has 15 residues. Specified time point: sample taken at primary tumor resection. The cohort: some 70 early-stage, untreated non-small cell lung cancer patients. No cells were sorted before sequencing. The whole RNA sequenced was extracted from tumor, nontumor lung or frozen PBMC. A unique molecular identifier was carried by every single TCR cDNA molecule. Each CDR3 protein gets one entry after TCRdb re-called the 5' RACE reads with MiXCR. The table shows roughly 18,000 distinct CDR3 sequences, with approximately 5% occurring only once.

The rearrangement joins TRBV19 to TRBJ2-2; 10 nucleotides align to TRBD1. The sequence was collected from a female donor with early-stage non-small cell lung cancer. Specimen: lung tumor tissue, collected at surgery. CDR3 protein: CASSTRTGGTGELFF. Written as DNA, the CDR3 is TGTGCCAGTAGTACCCGGACAGGGGGAACCGGGGAGCTGTTTTTT.